This TCR beta chain was retrieved from a study of Ad26.COV2.S vaccination and SARS-CoV-2 variants. V lost 2 bases and J lost 3, with 9 bases in between. The germline V gene has CDR1 SGHTA and CDR2 FQGNSA. The CDR3 has 14 amino acids. Profiling relied on immunoSEQ multiplex PCR, and the TCRdb table lists in-frame clones only, not all of them. The top ten hold 5% of the sample, which has over 110,000 clones, 75% to 90% seen once. Findings and caveats of the study: With respect to non-spike TCR breadth, vaccine and placebo recipients were similar. Analyses that measured TCR breadth and depth may have underestimated total T cell responses. Vaccinees reportedly had broad spike-specific CD8+ and CD4+ T cell responses.

Concerning this clone: Its target is not known.

The chain has TRBV7-2 and TRBJ2-3; no clear D gene. Sequences were derived from peripheral blood, sampled after recovery from COVID-19. This receptor was obtained from a human donor who had recovered from COVID-19. The CDR3 protein is CASSLRVATDTQYF. The DNA for the CDR3 is TGTGCCAGCAGCTTAAGGGTAGCAACAGATACGCAGTATTTT.